Below, 2 T cell receptor beta chains from the same sample are listed, as sequenced in a study of blood T cell repertoires in COVID-19. This table comes from immunoSEQ multiplex PCR, and its TCRdb copy is limited to in-frame clones, with some not included. Among roughly 150,000 clones listed, almost 85% were seen once. The source material was peripheral blood. These receptors all come from a woman of 80 years or more with COVID-19, enrolled during active disease.

The J gene is TRBJ2-2, the V gene TRBV29-1, with TRBD2 matching 9 bases. This CDR3 contains 15 residues. Germline trimming cut 4 bases from V and 4 bases from J; bases unmatched to any gene: 7. Germline V gene sequence: CDR1 SQVTM, CDR2 ANQGSEA. The CDR3 loop is CSVASGITLTGELFF. CDR3 DNA: TGCAGCGTTGCTAGCGGGATCACCCTCACCGGGGAGCTGTTTTTT.

The chain recombines TRBV5-4 with TRBJ1-3; tentatively, D is TRBD1 (6 bases). Germline V gives CDR1 SGHNT, CDR2 YYREEE (reference sequence). V was clipped by 4 bases and J by 0 bases, with 11 bases between them. This CDR3 has 15 residues. Here the CDR3 reads CASSPDRYSGNTIYF. The CDR3 DNA reads as TGTGCCAGCAGCCCCGACAGGTACTCTGGAAACACCATATATTTT.